The 3 T cell receptor beta chains reported below all come from one sample, sequenced in a study of OX40 agonist ivuxolimab in advanced cancers. Sequencing used immunoSEQ multiplex PCR; TCRdb keeps in-frame clones, though not all of them. Counted here are about 66,000 clones, about 83% occurring once; the ten biggest clones make up around 0.7%. Sequences were derived from CD4+ or CD8+ T cells sorted from blood, sampled in a trial of the OX40 agonist ivuxolimab. Receptors originate from an adult with an advanced solid tumor such as melanoma, head and neck, liver or kidney cancer.

The chain uses TRBV7-6 and TRBJ2-1; TRBD2 matches 10 bases. With 6 bases clipped from V and 10 bases from J, the junction kept 6 bases outside the gene matches. Germline V gives CDR1 SGHVS, CDR2 FNYEAQ. This CDR3 has 13 amino acids. CDR3 protein: CASSDWTSGEQFF. CDR3 DNA: TGTGCCAGCAGTGATTGGACTAGCGGCGAGCAGTTCTTC. The whole variable domain, remainder taken from reference TRBV7-6 and TRBJ2-1, is GAGVSQSPRYKVTKRGQDVALRCDPISGHVSLYWYRQALGQGPEFLTYFNYEAQQDKSGLPNDRFSAERPEGSISTLTIQRTEQRDSAMYRCASSDWTSGEQFFGPGTRLTVL.

The chain links TRBV10-2 to TRBJ1-5; 7 nucleotides align to TRBD1. The CDR3 consists of 13 residues. Germline loops: CDR1 WSHSY, CDR2 SAAADI. The J segment lost 3 bases and the V segment lost 5 bases, leaving 1 base of the junction unmatched. The CDR3 region has the DNA TGCGCCAGCAGTACAGGGGTCAATCAGCCCCAGCATTTT. Protein sequence: CASSTGVNQPQHF.

V usage is TRBV9 and J usage is TRBJ1-3, with D tentatively TRBD1 (6 bases). CDR1 and CDR2 (germline): SGDLS, YYNGEE. The CDR3 has 17 amino acids. V dropped 0 bases and J dropped 0 bases, with 13 bases sitting between them. CDR3 nucleotides: TGTGCCAGCAGCGTAGAGGGGGGACTCCCCTCTGGAAACACCATATATTTT. Protein product: CASSVEGGLPSGNTIYF. Looking up the rest from reference TRBV9 and TRBJ1-3 gives the full variable domain: DSGVTQTPKHLITATGQRVTLRCSPRSGDLSVYWYQQSLDQGLQFLIQYYNGEERAKGNILERFSAQQFPDLHSELNLSSLELGDSALYFCASSVEGGLPSGNTIYFGEGSWLTVV.